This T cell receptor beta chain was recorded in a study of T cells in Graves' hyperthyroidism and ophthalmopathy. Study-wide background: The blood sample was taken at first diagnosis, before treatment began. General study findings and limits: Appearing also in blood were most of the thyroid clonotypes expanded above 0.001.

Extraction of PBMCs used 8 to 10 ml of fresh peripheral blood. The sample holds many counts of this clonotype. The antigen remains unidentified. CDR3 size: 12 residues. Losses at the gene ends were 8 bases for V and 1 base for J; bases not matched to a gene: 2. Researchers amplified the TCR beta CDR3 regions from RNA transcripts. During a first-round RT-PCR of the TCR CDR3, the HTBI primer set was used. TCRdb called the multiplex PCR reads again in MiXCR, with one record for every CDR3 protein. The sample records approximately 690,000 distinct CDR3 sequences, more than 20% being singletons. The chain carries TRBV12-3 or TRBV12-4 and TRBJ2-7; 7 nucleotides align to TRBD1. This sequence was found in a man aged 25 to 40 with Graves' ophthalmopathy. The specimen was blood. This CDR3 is CASRDRSYEQYF. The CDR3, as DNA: TGTGCCAGCCGGGACAGATCCTACGAGCAGTACTTC.